This TCR beta chain was obtained from a study of T cell responses to AZD1222 COVID-19 vaccine (dated by TCRdb to the early 2020s). About the full investigation: AZD1222 recipients whose second dose came at about 4 weeks and those whose second dose came at about 12 weeks were combined into one group, since spike-specific TCR depth and breadth did not differ between the two schedules. Trial participants were enrolled by age into subgroups of 18-55, 56-69 and 70-plus years, and 148, 28 and 57 TCR-sequenced participants, respectively, were included in these subgroups. A total of 240 or so trial participants underwent TCR sequencing, of whom 207 had received two doses of AZD1222 and roughly 26 had received two doses of the MenACWY control vaccine. What the work shows at the level of the full study, not this receptor alone: Vaccine-associated CD4 TCRs spanned the whole spike protein, with dominant responses in regions 160-218 and 743-854. Participants were mostly white British and included more females than males, and it was suggested by the authors that clonal diversity may have been underestimated. Spike-specific TCR breadth and depth rose significantly after two AZD1222 doses compared with day 0 and with MenACWY recipients. The 56-69-year group was small, and its depth increase did not reach significance, likely because of low power. Because no day 14 peak-response samples were available, the repertoires could be characterized only after the peak T cell response. Only six AZD1222 recipients were SARS-CoV-2 seropositive at baseline, limiting conclusions about previously exposed vaccinees. Epitopes outside the regions mutated in the B.1.351 and B.1.1.7 variants were reportedly recognized by nearly half of the unique spike-specific TCRs.

The sample's time point label, decoded: baseline before first vaccination. Vaccinee samples were obtained from the UK trials COV001 and COV002, which included a single-blind randomized controlled phase 2/3 trial of AZD1222 (ChAdOx1 nCoV-19) in healthy adults. For TCRbeta chain sequencing, PBMC samples were collected from trial participants at day 0 and at day 28 after the second dose. Remarks on this clone: The specificity of this receptor is unknown. Per-base qualities were not stored, and no clone one base away is much larger.

The CDR3 sequence holds 13 residues, the cysteine and phenylalanine included. The DNA shown is the 39-base CDR3, in frame from base 1. The V end loses 6 bases and the J end loses 2 bases, and a stretch of 10 bases separates them. The germline V gene gives CDR1 as SNHLY and CDR2 as FYNNEI. The CDR3 regions of human TCRbeta chains were analyzed by immunosequencing. Regarding the original processing steps: Repertoire TCRs were checked for matches against a reference library of SARS-CoV-2-specific TCRs that had been generated using the MIRA antigen-specificity platform. Breadth was defined as the fraction of unique TCRs that were SARS-CoV-2-associated, and depth was defined as the fraction of total T cells that were SARS-CoV-2-associated. Using the MIRA data, each spike-specific TCR was mapped to the spike region that the TCR reacts to and placed in a CD4 or CD8 class. Log10-transformed breadth and depth values were compared by one-way ANOVA with Sidak's multiple comparisons tests. Sourced from immuneACCESS, this table was stored by TCRdb with only in-frame sequences that have V and J called. A share of the clones is absent; for the studies checked, an unresolved V gene accounts for under half, and the remainder has no known explanation. V and J calls and clone size follow that table, whereas D and trimming were derived from the DNA. A total of roughly 56,000 clones appear in this sample, 80% to 90% of them only once. The top ten clonotypes cover about 16% of the sample.

The sample was peripheral blood, taken on day 0 of AZD1222 vaccination. The clonotype originates from an adult in good health. The receptor chain draws on TRBV2 and TRBJ1-1; the D segment could be TRBD1, given 5 matching bases. The bases are TGTGCCAGCAGGGGGCAGCGCAACACTGAAGCTTTCTTT. It translates to CASRGQRNTEAFF.